The source of this T cell receptor beta chain is a study of cytotoxic CD8 clonotypes in ibrutinib-treated CLL. The wider study: Within the patient group, 11 were relapsed/refractory and about 15 treatment-naive, and approximately 17 were IGHV unmutated. Sequenced samples delivered averages of 255,043 productive templates and 94,082 productive rearrangements.

The assay was immunoSEQ multiplex PCR, and TCRdb's table has in-frame clones only and misses some. In the table there are about 140,000 clones, approximately 80% of which are singletons. In its sample, this clone was seen once. The antigen is unknown. Overall study findings and caveats: Public clonotypes were seen rarely and were contracted or stable on treatment. Upon ibrutinib response clonality rose, and upon progression it fell back toward baseline.

V trimming: 0 bases; J trimming: 6 bases; junction bases outside the gene matches: 4. Per the germline V gene, CDR1 is SGHTA and CDR2 is FQGTGA. This CDR3 region has 16 residues. This TCR was sampled from a human donor with chronic lymphocytic leukemia. V and J are TRBV7-3 and TRBJ2-1; 11 bases match TRBD2. This specimen was PBMCs, taken after 12 months of ibrutinib treatment. The CDR3 loop reads CASSLTGLAGGNEQFF. For the CDR3, the DNA is TGTGCCAGCAGCTTAACAGGGCTAGCGGGAGGCAATGAGCAGTTCTTC.